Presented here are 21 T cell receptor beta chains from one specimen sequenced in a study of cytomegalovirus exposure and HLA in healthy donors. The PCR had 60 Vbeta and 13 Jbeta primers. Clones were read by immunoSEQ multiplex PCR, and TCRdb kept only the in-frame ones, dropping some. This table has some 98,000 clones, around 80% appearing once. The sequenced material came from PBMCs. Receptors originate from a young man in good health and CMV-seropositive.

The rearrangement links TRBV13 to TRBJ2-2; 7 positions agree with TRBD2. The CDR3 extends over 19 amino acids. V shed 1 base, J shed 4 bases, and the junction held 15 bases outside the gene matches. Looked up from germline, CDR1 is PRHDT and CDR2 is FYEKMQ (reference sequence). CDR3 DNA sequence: TGTGCCAGCAGCTTAGTCGGGGGGTTCCAGGGAGAGGTCACCGGGGAGCTGTTTTTT. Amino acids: CASSLVGGFQGEVTGELFF.

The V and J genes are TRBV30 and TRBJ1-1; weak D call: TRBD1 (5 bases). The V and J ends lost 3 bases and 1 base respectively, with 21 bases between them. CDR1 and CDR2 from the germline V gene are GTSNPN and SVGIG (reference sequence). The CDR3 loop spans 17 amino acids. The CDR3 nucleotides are TGTGCCTGGAGCCATAAAGGGGTAGGTTACCAGAACACTGAAGCTTTCTTT. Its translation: CAWSHKGVGYQNTEAFF.

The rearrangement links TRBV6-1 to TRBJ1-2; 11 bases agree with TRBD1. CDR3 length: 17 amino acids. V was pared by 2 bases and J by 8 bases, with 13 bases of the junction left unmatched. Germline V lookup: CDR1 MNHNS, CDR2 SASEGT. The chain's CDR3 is CASSETGTGGPNRGYTF. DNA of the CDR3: TGTGCCAGCAGTGAAACCGGGACAGGGGGTCCAAATCGAGGCTACACCTTC.

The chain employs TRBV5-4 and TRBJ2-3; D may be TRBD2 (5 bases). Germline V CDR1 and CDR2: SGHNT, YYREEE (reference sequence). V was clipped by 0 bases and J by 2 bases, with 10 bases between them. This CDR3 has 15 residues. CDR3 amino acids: CASSLGVGATDTQYF. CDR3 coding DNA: TGTGCCAGCAGCTTGGGTGTGGGAGCCACAGATACGCAGTATTTT.

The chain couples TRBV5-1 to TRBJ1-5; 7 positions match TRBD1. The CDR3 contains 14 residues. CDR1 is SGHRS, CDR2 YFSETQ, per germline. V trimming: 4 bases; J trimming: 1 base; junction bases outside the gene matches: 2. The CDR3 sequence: CASSLGQSNQPQHF. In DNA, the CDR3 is TGCGCCAGCAGCCTGGGACAGAGCAATCAGCCCCAGCATTTT.

The CDR3 sequence is CAWSVVSYEQYF. The CDR3 DNA sequence: TGTGCCTGGAGTGTCGTCAGCTACGAGCAGTACTTC. This chain links TRBV30 with TRBJ2-7; D is ambiguous. Trimming took off 0 bases at V and 3 bases at J, with 6 bases between the two ends. The CDR3 is 12 residues long. Per germline, CDR1 GTSNPN and CDR2 SVGIG (reference sequence).

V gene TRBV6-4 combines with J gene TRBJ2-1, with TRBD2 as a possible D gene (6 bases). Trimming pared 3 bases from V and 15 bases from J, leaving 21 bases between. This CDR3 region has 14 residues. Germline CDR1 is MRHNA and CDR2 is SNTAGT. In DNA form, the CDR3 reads TGTGCCAGCAGTGAAATGGCTAGCGTCGGAGTCCCGTTCTTC. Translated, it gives CASSEMASVGVPFF.

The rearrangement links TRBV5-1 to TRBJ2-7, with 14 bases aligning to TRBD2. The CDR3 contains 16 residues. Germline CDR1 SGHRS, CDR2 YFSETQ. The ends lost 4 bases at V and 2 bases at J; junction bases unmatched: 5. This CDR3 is CASSPGTSGRTYEQYF. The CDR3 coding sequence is TGCGCCAGCAGCCCCGGGACTAGCGGGAGAACCTACGAGCAGTACTTC. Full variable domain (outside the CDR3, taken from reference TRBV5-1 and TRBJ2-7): KAGVTQTPRYLIKTRGQQVTLSCSPISGHRSVSWYQQTPGQGLQFLFEYFSETQRNKGNFPGRFSGRQFSNSRSEMNVSTLELGDSALYLCASSPGTSGRTYEQYFGPGTRLTVT.

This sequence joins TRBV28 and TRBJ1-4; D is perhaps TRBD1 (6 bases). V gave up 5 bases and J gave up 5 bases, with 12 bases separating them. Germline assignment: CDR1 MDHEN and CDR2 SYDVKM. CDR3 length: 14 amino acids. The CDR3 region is CASSPPGENEKLFF. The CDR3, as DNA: TGTGCCAGCAGTCCCCCAGGGGAGAATGAAAAACTGTTTTTT. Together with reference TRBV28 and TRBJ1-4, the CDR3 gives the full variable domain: DVKVTQSSRYLVKRTGEKVFLECVQDMDHENMFWYRQDPGLGLRLIYFSYDVKMKEKGDIPEGYSVSREKKERFSLILESASTNQTSMYLCASSPPGENEKLFFGSGTQLSVL.

The DNA of the CDR3 is TGTGCCACCAAGGTGGAAGGGGGCGAGTCCTACGAGCAGTACTTC. It translates to CATKVEGGESYEQYF. The V and J genes are TRBV10-3 and TRBJ2-7, with 7 bases matching TRBD1. The germline V gene has CDR1 ENHRY and CDR2 SYGVKD. J lost 1 base, V lost 10 bases, and 13 bases had no gene match. There are 15 residues in the CDR3.

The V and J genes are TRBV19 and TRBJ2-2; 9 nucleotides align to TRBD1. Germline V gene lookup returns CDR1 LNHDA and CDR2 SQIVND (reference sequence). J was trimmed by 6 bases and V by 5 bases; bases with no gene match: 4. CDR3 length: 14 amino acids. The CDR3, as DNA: TGTGCCAGTAGTGAACAGGGGGCGGCCGGGGAGCTGTTTTTT. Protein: CASSEQGAAGELFF. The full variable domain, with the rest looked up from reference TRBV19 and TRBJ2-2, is DGGITQSPKYLFRKEGQNVTLSCEQNLNHDAMYWYRQDPGQGLRLIYYSQIVNDFQKGDIAEGYSVSREKKESFPLTVTSAQKNPTAFYLCASSEQGAAGELFFGEGSRLTVL.

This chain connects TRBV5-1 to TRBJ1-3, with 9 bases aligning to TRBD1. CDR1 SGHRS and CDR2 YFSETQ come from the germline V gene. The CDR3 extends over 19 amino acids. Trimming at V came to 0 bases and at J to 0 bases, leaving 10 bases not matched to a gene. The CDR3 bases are TGCGCCAGCAGCTTGGGTACAGGGGGCTCCCAAAGCTCTGGAAACACCATATATTTT. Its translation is CASSLGTGGSQSSGNTIYF.

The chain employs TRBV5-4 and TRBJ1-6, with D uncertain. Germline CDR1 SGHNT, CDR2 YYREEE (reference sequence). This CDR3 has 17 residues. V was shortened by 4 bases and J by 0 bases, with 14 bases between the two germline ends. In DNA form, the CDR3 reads TGTGCCAGCAGCCTTGGGAGCCTAAGCTCCTATAATTCACCCCTCCACTTT. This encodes CASSLGSLSSYNSPLHF.

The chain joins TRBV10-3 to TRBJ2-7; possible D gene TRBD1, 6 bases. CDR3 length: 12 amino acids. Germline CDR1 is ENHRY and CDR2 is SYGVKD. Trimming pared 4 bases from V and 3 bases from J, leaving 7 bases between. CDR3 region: CAISGTDYEQYF. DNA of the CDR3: TGTGCCATCAGTGGGACAGACTACGAGCAGTACTTC.

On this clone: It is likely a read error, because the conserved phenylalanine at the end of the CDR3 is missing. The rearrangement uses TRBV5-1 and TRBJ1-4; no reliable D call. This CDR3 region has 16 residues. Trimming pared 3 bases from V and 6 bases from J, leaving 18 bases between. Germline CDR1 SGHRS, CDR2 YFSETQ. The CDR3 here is CASSSGWSPGHEKLFV. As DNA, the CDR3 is TGCGCCAGCAGCTCGGGTTGGAGTCCAGGACATGAAAAACTGTTTGTT.

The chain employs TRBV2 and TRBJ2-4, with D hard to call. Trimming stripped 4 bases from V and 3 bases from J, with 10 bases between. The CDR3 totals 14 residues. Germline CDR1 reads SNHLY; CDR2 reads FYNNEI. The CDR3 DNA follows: TGTGCCAGCAGTGGGCAGGTTGACAAAAACATTCAGTACTTC. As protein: CASSGQVDKNIQYF. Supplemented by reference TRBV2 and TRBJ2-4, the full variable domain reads EPEVTQTPSHQVTQMGQEVILRCVPISNHLYFYWYRQILGQKVEFLVSFYNNEISEKSEIFDDQFSVERPDGSNFTLKIRSTKLEDSAMYFCASSGQVDKNIQYFGAGTRLSVL.

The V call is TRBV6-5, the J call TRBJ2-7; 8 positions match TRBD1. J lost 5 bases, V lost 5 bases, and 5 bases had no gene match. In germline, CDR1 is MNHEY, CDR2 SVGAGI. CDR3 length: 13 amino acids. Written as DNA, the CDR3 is TGTGCCAGCAGTCACACGACAGGGGACGAGCAGTACTTC. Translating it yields CASSHTTGDEQYF.

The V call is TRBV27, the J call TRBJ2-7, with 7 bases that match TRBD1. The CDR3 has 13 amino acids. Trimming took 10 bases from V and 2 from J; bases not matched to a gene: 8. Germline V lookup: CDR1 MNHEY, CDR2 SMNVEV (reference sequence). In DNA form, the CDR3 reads TGTGCCACCATAGACAGGGTAACCTACGAGCAGTACTTC. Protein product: CATIDRVTYEQYF.

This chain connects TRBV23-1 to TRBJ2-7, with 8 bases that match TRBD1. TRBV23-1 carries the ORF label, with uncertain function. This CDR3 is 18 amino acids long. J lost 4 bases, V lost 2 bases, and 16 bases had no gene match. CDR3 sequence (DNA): TGCGCCAGCAGTCAAACCAAAGAAAGGGACAGGATACGGTACGAGCAGTACTTC. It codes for CASSQTKERDRIRYEQYF.

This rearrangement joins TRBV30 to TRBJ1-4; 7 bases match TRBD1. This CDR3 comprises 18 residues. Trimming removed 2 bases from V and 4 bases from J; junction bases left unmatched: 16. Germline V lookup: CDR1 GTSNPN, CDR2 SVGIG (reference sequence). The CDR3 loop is CAWSKRQGFGVGNEKLFF. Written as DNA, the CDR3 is TGTGCCTGGAGTAAACGACAGGGTTTCGGGGTCGGTAATGAAAAACTGTTTTTT.

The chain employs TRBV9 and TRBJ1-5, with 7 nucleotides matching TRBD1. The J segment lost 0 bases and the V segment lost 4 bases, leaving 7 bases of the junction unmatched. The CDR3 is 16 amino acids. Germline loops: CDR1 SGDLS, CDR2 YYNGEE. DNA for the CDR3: TGTGCCAGCAGCCCCCGGACAGGCTATAGCAATCAGCCCCAGCATTTT. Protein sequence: CASSPRTGYSNQPQHF.